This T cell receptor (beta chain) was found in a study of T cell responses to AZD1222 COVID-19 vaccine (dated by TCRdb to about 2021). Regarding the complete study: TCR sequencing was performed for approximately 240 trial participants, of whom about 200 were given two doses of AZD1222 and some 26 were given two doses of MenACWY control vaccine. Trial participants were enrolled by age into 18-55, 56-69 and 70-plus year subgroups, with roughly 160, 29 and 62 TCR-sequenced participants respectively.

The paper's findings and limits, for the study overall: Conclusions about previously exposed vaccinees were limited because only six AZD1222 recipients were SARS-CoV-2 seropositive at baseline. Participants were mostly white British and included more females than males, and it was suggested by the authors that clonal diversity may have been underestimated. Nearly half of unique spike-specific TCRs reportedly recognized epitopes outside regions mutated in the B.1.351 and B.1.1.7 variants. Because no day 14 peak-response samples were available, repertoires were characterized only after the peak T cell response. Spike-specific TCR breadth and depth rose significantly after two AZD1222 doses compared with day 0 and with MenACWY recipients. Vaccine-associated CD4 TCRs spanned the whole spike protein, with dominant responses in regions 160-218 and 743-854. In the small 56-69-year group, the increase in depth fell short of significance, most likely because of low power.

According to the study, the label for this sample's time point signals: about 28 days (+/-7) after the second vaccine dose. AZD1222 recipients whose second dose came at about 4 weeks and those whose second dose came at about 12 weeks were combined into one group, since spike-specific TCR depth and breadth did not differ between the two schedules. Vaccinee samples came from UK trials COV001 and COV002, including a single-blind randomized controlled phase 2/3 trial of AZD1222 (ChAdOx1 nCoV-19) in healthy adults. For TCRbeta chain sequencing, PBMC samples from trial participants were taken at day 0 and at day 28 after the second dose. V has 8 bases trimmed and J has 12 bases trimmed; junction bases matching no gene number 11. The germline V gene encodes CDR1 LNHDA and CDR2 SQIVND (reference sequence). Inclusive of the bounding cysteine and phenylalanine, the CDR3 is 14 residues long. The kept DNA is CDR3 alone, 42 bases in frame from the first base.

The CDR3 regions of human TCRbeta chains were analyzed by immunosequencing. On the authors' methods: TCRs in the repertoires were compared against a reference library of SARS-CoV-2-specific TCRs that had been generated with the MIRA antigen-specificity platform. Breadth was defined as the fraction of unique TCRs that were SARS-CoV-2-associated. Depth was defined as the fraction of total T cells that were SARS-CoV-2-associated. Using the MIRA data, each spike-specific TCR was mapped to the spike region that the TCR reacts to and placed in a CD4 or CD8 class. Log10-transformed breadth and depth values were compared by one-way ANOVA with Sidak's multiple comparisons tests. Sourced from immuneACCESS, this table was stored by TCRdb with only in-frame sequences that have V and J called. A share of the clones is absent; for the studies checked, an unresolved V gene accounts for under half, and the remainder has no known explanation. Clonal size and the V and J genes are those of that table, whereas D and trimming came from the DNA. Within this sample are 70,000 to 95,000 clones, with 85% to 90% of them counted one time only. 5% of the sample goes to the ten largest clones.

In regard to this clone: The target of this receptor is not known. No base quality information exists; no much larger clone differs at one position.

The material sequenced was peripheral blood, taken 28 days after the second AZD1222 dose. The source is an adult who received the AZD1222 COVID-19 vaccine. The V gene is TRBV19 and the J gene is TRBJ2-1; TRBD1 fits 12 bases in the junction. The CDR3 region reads CASGGQGAAQGQFF. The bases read TGTGCCAGTGGGGGACAGGGGGCCGCCCAGGGGCAGTTCTTC.